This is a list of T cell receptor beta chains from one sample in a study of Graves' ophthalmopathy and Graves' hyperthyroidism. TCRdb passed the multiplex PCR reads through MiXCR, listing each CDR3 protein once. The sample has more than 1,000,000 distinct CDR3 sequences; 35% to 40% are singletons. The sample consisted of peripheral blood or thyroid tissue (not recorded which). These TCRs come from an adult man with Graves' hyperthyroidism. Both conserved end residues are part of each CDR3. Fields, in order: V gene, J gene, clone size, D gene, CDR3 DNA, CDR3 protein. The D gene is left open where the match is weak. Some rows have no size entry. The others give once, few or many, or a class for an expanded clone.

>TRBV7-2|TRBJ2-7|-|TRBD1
TGTGCCAGCAGCCTCCGCCGGGACAGGGGATTTTACGAGCAGTACTTC
CASSLRRDRGFYEQYF
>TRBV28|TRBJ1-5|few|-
TGTGCCAGCAGATCTACTGGGGTGCGTCAGCCCCAGCATTTT
CASRSTGVRQPQHF
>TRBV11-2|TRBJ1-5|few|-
TGTGCCAGCAGCTTACACCCGGCCCAGCATTTT
CASSLHPAQHF
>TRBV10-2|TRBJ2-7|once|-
TGCGCCAGCAGTGGTAGCGTGCAGTACTTC
CASSGSVQYF
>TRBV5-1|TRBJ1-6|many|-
TGCGCCAGCAGCTTGGAGGCCAGGGTGAGAGGTTCACCCCTCCACTTT
CASSLEARVRGSPLHF
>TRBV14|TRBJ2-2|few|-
TGTGCCAGCAGCCGCACAGGTTTCGACACCGGGGAGCTGTTTTTT
CASSRTGFDTGELFF
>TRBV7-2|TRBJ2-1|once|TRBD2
TGTGCCAGCAGCTACAGGACTAGTCACAATGAGCAGTTCTTC
CASSYRTSHNEQFF
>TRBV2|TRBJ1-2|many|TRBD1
TGTGCCAGCAGTGAAGGACAGGGGGAAAGAGGTGGCTACACCTTC
CASSEGQGERGGYTF
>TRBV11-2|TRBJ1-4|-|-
TGTGCCAGCAGTTTGGGGGCGTTAGGAGTATATGAAAAACTGTTTTTT
CASSLGALGVYEKLFF
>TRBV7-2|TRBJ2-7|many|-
TGTGCCAGCAGCTTCTCCGGGGACTACGAGCAGTACTTC
CASSFSGDYEQYF
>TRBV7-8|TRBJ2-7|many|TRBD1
TGTGCCAGCAGCCTTGACAGGGGGCGGGACGAGCAGTACTTC
CASSLDRGRDEQYF
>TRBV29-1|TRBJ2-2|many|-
TGCAGCGTTGTCGTCTCTGACACCGGGGAGCTGTTTTTT
CSVVVSDTGELFF
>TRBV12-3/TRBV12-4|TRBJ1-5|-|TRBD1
TGTGCCAGCAGCTCGGGACAGGGGGTCCAAGAGACCCAGCATTTT
CASSSGQGVQETQHF
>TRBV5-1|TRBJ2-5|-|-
TGCGCCAGCAGCTTGCTAAAGGGGACGGATCAAGAGACCCAGTACTTC
CASSLLKGTDQETQYF
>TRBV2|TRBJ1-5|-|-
TGTGCCAGCGGTCGGCGCCAGGTCAATCAGCCCCAGCATTTT
CASGRRQVNQPQHF
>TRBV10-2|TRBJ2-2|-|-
TGTGCCAGCAGTTTAGTCCCCATCGGAGGTCCCGCCGGGGAGCTGTTTTTT
CASSLVPIGGPAGELFF
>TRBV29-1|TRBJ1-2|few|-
TGCAGCTTAGTGTTTGGGGCTGGCTACACCTTC
CSLVFGAGYTF
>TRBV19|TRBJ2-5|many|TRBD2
TGTGCCAGTAGCGATCCCCGGGGGGGAGTCGGAGAGACCCAGTACTTC
CASSDPRGGVGETQYF
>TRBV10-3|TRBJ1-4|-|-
TGTGCCAGGAGGACGGGGGAAAAACTGTTTTTT
CARRTGEKLFF
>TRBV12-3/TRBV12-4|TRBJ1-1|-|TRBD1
TGTGCCAGCAGACCGGGACAGGGGGGGTATAGGAACACTGAAGCTTTCTTT
CASRPGQGGYRNTEAFF
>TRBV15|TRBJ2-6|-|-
TGTGCCACCAGCAGTGTACAGGGTTATTGGGCCAACGTCCTGACTTTC
CATSSVQGYWANVLTF
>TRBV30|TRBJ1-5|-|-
TGTGCCTGGAGTACGACAGTCAGCAATCAGCCCCAGCATTTT
CAWSTTVSNQPQHF
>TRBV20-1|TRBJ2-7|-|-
TGCAGTGCTAGGACCTTTGGGGGACAGGGGACTAGCTGGAGCACCTACGAGCAGTACTTC
CSARTFGGQGTSWSTYEQYF
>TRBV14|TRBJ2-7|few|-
TGTGCCAGCAGCCAAGTGGGAGCGATCGAGCAGTACTTC
CASSQVGAIEQYF